This is a list of T cell receptor beta chains from one sample in a study of T cells in localized non-small cell lung cancer. Assay: immunoSEQ multiplex PCR; the TCRdb copy retains only in-frame clones and omits some. The table has around 4,800 clones, more than 25% seen once; the top ten hold 3.5% to 5.5%. Source: lung tumor tissue, taken before any cancer treatment. The receptor source for this set is a man between 40 and 69 years old with stage III squamous cell lung carcinoma. CDR3s leave out the opening cysteine and the closing phenylalanine or tryptophan. The D gene is left open where the match is weak.

- | TRBJ2-2 | TRBV7-5 | ASYLAGVNTGELF
- | TRBJ1-3 | TRBV18 | ASSPKGQAGNTIY
TRBD2 | TRBJ2-5 | TRBV19 | ASQPSGTTVETQY
- | TRBJ1-2 | TRBV9 | ASSADIFRNYGYT
TRBD1 | TRBJ2-2 | TRBV9 | ASRGQGINTGELF
- | TRBJ1-3 | TRBV12-5 | ASNPQSGNTIY
- | TRBJ2-7 | TRBV30 | AWSVQMGRYEQY
- | TRBJ2-6 | TRBV5-1 | ASTLRGGANVLT
- | TRBJ2-1 | TRBV9 | ASSVDPRGVYNEQF
TRBD1 | TRBJ1-1 | TRBV29-1 | SARGQSNTEAF
TRBD1 | TRBJ1-5 | TRBV9 | ASSEGQRGNQPQH
TRBD1 | TRBJ2-1 | TRBV9 | ASSAPSGQGYNEQF
- | TRBJ1-3 | TRBV7-2 | ASTSGPANTIY
TRBD2 | TRBJ2-1 | TRBV6-9 | ASSIQAGSYNEQF
TRBD1 | TRBJ1-6 | TRBV11-3 | ASSRGQGESPLH
- | TRBJ1-1 | TRBV11-3 | ASSPYKLNTEAF
TRBD2 | TRBJ2-3 | TRBV15 | ATSRDYTAGGPDTQY
TRBD1 | TRBJ1-5 | TRBV11-3 | ASSSYRGTQPQH
TRBD2 | TRBJ2-3 | TRBV12-5 | ASIAGGPSDTQY
TRBD1 | TRBJ1-2 | TRBV29-1 | SVAGGNYGYT
- | TRBJ2-2 | TRBV18 | ASSLLPPPATGELF
TRBD1 | TRBJ1-4 | TRBV6-8 | AISASSGQGDEKLF
TRBD1 | TRBJ1-1 | TRBV11-3 | ASRWQGAYAGDEAF
TRBD2 | TRBJ2-1 | TRBV5-1 | ASSFTSGGAQNEQF
- | TRBJ2-7 | TRBV29-1 | STSDGTYEQY
- | TRBJ2-1 | TRBV28 | ASNGGHYNEQF
TRBD2 | TRBJ2-7 | TRBV10-3 | AISETSGVYSYEQY